This T cell receptor (beta chain) was sequenced for a study of blood T cell repertoires in COVID-19. Across the whole study: The analysed material was cDNA or gDNA that came from T cells, B-cell-depleted T cells, or PBMCs.

Per the authors' pipeline: Reference gene primer amplification gave nucleated cell count estimates. Libraries were prepared by immunoSEQ multiplex PCR; TCRdb keeps only in-frame clonotypes and omits some of them. V and J calls and clone size follow that table, whereas D and trimming were derived from the DNA. Of roughly 380,000 clones listed, approximately 87% are singletons. Adults between roughly 18 and 89 years of age took part from under 25 US areas. Germline CDR1 and CDR2: KGHSH and LQKENI. The CDR3 is 11 residues long. V was pared by 6 bases and J by 8 bases, with 10 bases between. The chain carries TRBV18 and TRBJ1-2; no reliable D call. The sequence was collected from a man aged 25 to 40 who had recovered from COVID-19. Sequenced: PBMCs or T cells enriched from blood (not recorded which). CDR3 loop: CASSAEEGYTF. In nucleotides, the CDR3 is TGTGCCAGCTCCGCCGAGGAGGGCTACACCTTC. Full variable domain (remainder filled in from reference TRBV18 and TRBJ1-2): NAGVMQNPRHLVRRRGQEARLRCSPMKGHSHVYWYRQLPEEGLKFMVYLQKENIIDESGMPKERFSAEFPKEGPSILRIQQVVRGDSAAYFCASSAEEGYTFGSGTRLTVV.